The T cell receptor beta chain described here comes from a study of breast tumors, draining lymph nodes, adjacent tissues. Samples came from axillary lymph nodes draining the breast cancer. TCRdb recomputed calls from the multiplex PCR reads with MiXCR, one row per CDR3 protein. Found here are around 190,000 distinct CDR3 sequences, around a third of them singletons; the top ten hold about 3.9%. Overall study findings and caveats: Tumor T cell lymph node origin was a supported hypothesis, not proven.

This clonotype turned up a few times. The antigen is unknown. A junction end diverges from the germline sequence, so it may reflect a read error. Germline loops: CDR1 SGHVS, CDR2 FQNEAQ. The CDR3 consists of 17 residues. Sequenced input: axillary lymph node tissue. The chain joins TRBV7-8 to TRBJ1-3; D is uncertain. This sequence was found in a female donor with breast cancer. Some clones in this sample may be carry-over from other donors' samples. The CDR3 loop is CASSIYLSYRVGNPIYF. CDR3 bases: TGTGCCAGCAGCATCTACCTATCGTATCGAGTTGGAAACCCCATATATTTT.